This T cell receptor beta chain appears in the sequencing data of a study of blood T cell repertoires in COVID-19. About the study: From the United States, Italy and Spain came samples of acute and convalescent COVID-19. PBMCs, B-cell-depleted T cells, or T cells were the source of the cDNA or gDNA that made up the material.

Libraries were prepared by immunoSEQ multiplex PCR; TCRdb keeps only in-frame clonotypes and omits some of them. Of around 250,000 clones listed, roughly 86% were seen once; the top ten hold 6% to 9%. Germline assignment: CDR1 PRHDT and CDR2 FYEKMQ (reference sequence). The CDR3 has 13 residues. Trimming stripped 1 base from V and 1 base from J, with 4 bases between. Specimen: peripheral blood. The chain joins TRBV13 to TRBJ1-1; unclear D gene. The clonotype originates from a woman between 70 and 85 years old with active or convalescent COVID-19. CDR3 region: CASSLDQNTEAFF. For the CDR3, the DNA is TGTGCCAGCAGCTTAGATCAGAACACTGAAGCTTTCTTT.